This T cell receptor beta chain was captured by sequencing in a study of monozygotic twins with inflammatory bowel disease. Study-wide results and caveats: Twins with IBD had fewer clonotypes in common with others than healthy twins, particularly during disease activity.

CDR1 and CDR2 (germline): LGHDT, YNNKEL (reference sequence). This CDR3 region has 14 residues. Details on this clonotype: The antigen remains undetermined.

With the 5' RACE reads reprocessed, TCRdb shows one record per CDR3 protein and no DNA. This repertoire includes under 200,000 distinct CDR3 sequences. This TCR was recovered from a human donor with ulcerative colitis or Crohn's disease, or a healthy co-twin of an affected twin (not recorded which). Source material: blood. The genes are TRBV3-1 and TRBJ2-7; TCRdb lists TRBD1, though no DNA is available to test this call. CDR3 residues: CASSQGQGTYEQYF.